The clone carrying this T cell receptor beta chain was seen only once. Per the germline V gene, CDR1 is MNHEY and CDR2 is SVGAGI. The length of the CDR3 is 14 residues. The ends lost 6 bases at V and 6 bases at J; junction bases unmatched: 4. Clones were read by immunoSEQ multiplex PCR, and TCRdb kept only the in-frame ones, dropping some. This sample has about 140,000 clones; 85% to 95% occur once, and the top ten carry around 0.85%. The data were obtained in a study of T cell responses to AZD1222 COVID-19 vaccine. The sequencing here drew on peripheral blood, taken on day 0 of MenACWY control vaccination. This receptor was obtained from an adult in good health. The chain carries TRBV6-5 and TRBJ1-4, with 10 bases aligning to TRBD1. DNA of the CDR3: TGTGCCAGCAGCCGCGGGACAGGGGATGAAAAACTGTTTTTT. Translated: CASSRGTGDEKLFF.